Below, 24 T cell receptor beta chains from the same sample are listed, as sequenced in a study of beta chain features in type 1 diabetes. Sequencing targeted expressed TCRB transcripts, as all isolated RNA had been reverse transcribed. The table came from immunoSEQ multiplex PCR; TCRdb's copy has only in-frame clones and leaves some out. Among over 500,000 clones listed, roughly a sixth were seen once. Input material: naive CD4+ T cells from blood. Receptor source: a man aged 18 to 29 in good health.

J is TRBJ2-1 and V is TRBV7-9, with D maybe TRBD2 (5 bases). V was pared by 1 base and J by 10 bases, with 8 bases between. The CDR3 loop spans 12 amino acids. Germline V gene data show CDR1 as SEHNR and CDR2 as FQNEAQ (reference sequence). CDR3 in DNA: TGTGCCAGCAGCTTAGTGTCGGGGGAGCAGTTCTTC. This codes for CASSLVSGEQFF.

J is TRBJ2-7 and V is TRBV19; D ambiguous. The CDR3 has 13 residues. Between the trimmed V and J ends, which lost 7 bases and 6 bases, there was a span of 16 bases. Germline CDR1 LNHDA, CDR2 SQIVND (reference sequence). The CDR3 loop reads CASNGSPLSEQYF. The CDR3 coding sequence is TGTGCCAGTAATGGTTCTCCTCTCTCCGAGCAGTACTTC.

The genes are TRBV11-3 and TRBJ2-1; possible D gene TRBD2, 6 bases. Germline CDR1 is SGHNT and CDR2 is YENEEA. The CDR3 extends over 15 amino acids. V gave up 1 base and J gave up 0 bases, with 7 bases separating them. For the CDR3, the DNA is TGTGCCAGCAGCTTAGGGAGGGGCTCCTACAATGAGCAGTTCTTC. Translating gives CASSLGRGSYNEQFF.

This clone was detected many times. The rearrangement uses TRBV10-3 and TRBJ2-6; D is ambiguous. The germline V and J ends were trimmed by 2 bases and 3 bases, with 5 bases remaining between them. The CDR3 is 14 amino acids. CDR1 and CDR2 (germline): ENHRY, SYGVKD. For the CDR3, the DNA is TGTGCCATCAGTGAGCCGCATGGGGCCAACGTCCTGACTTTC. Protein: CAISEPHGANVLTF.

This clone was counted a few times. This chain connects TRBV4-3 to TRBJ1-5, with TRBD1 as a possible D gene (5 bases). V was clipped by 0 bases and J by 0 bases, with 15 bases between them. The CDR3 sequence is 18 residues long. Germline lookup yields CDR1 LGHNA and CDR2 YSLEER. The CDR3 here is CASSQERGWDVSNQPQHF. CDR3 nucleotides: TGCGCCAGCAGCCAAGAGAGGGGTTGGGACGTTAGCAATCAGCCCCAGCATTTT.

The chain links TRBV4-3 to TRBJ1-6, with a possible D match to TRBD1 (6 bases). Trimming removed 2 bases from V and 0 bases from J, with 11 bases in between. Germline V CDR1 and CDR2: LGHNA, YSLEER. The CDR3 runs 17 residues. DNA of the CDR3: TGCGCCAGCAGCCAACTAGACAGGAGCTCCTATAATTCACCCCTCCACTTT. Its translation is CASSQLDRSSYNSPLHF.

This clone has a handful of counts. The chain carries TRBV7-8 and TRBJ2-3; D might be TRBD1 or TRBD2, each matching 5 bases. V lost 3 bases and J 2 bases, leaving 18 bases between the germline ends. CDR3 length: 17 residues. Germline CDR1 and CDR2: SGHVS and FQNEAQ. CDR3 residues: CASSLPLRGVYTDTQYF. The CDR3 coding sequence is TGTGCCAGCAGCTTGCCGCTTCGGGGCGTCTACACAGATACGCAGTATTTT.

V is TRBV7-2 and J is TRBJ1-2; TRBD1 matches 10 bases. The germline V gene has CDR1 SGHTA and CDR2 FQGNSA. V shed 4 bases and J 7 bases; nucleotides not matched to a gene: 3. This CDR3 contains 13 residues. CDR3: CASSSWTGGGYTF. In DNA, the CDR3 is TGTGCCAGCAGCTCGTGGACAGGGGGTGGCTACACCTTC.

This clone was detected a few times. V gene TRBV14 combines with J gene TRBJ2-1; 10 bases map to TRBD2. The V gene end was trimmed by 1 base and the J gene end by 1 base; junction bases not matched to a gene: 7. The CDR3 runs 18 residues. Germline V CDR1 and CDR2: SGHDN, FVKESK. Here the CDR3 reads CASSQGSGGRGSYNEQFF. The CDR3 DNA reads TGTGCCAGCAGCCAAGGTAGCGGGGGGCGTGGGTCCTACAATGAGCAGTTCTTC.

Notes on this clone: Distinct nucleotide sequences in the sample also encode this CDR3. The chain couples TRBV18 to TRBJ1-1; no clear D gene. The CDR3 has 11 amino acids. CDR1 and CDR2 from the germline V gene are KGHSH and LQKENI. V lost 3 bases, J lost 3 bases, and 2 bases lay in between. This chain's CDR3 is CASSPDTEAFF. In DNA, the CDR3 is TGTGCCAGCTCACCGGACACTGAAGCTTTCTTT.

This clone was observed a few times. The chain recombines TRBV15 with TRBJ2-3, with D possibly TRBD2 on 5 matching bases. The CDR3 length is 14 residues. Trimming pared 5 bases from V and 1 base from J, leaving 10 bases between. Germline V gives CDR1 LNHNV, CDR2 YYDKDF (reference sequence). The CDR3 sequence: CATSLDFRTDTQYF. CDR3 sequence (DNA): TGTGCCACCAGCCTGGACTTTCGCACAGATACGCAGTATTTT.

The chain couples TRBV7-8 to TRBJ2-1; 14 bases are a match to TRBD2. The CDR3 runs 18 residues. V trimming: 4 bases; J trimming: 2 bases; junction bases outside the gene matches: 7. In germline, CDR1 is SGHVS, CDR2 FQNEAQ. CDR3 coding DNA: TGTGCCAGCAGCTCCTGGACTAGCGGGGGGACGGCCTACAATGAGCAGTTCTTC. It translates to CASSSWTSGGTAYNEQFF.

This clone has a handful of counts. The V call is TRBV5-1, the J call TRBJ1-1, with D possibly matching TRBD1 (5 bases). Deletions cut 4 bases from V and 1 base from J, with 14 bases between. CDR3 length: 15 residues. Germline lookup yields CDR1 SGHRS and CDR2 YFSETQ. CDR3 residues: CASSPRVGANTEAFF. CDR3 nucleotides: TGCGCCAGCAGCCCCCGGGTAGGGGCGAACACTGAAGCTTTCTTT.

This clone was seen only a few times. This chain joins TRBV6-1 and TRBJ2-3, with a weak D call TRBD1 (6 bases). V gave up 3 bases and J gave up 8 bases, with 12 bases separating them. The CDR3 runs 13 residues. Germline V gene lookup returns CDR1 MNHNS and CDR2 SASEGT. The CDR3: CASSEITGSTQYF. CDR3 DNA: TGTGCCAGCAGTGAGATTACAGGGAGTACGCAGTATTTT.

This clone appeared a few times. This CDR3 reads CASSPLVYTGELFF. The DNA for the CDR3 is TGTGCCAGCAGCCCCTTAGTCTACACCGGGGAGCTGTTTTTT. This chain links TRBV7-9 with TRBJ2-2; no clear D. In germline, CDR1 is SEHNR, CDR2 FQNEAQ (reference sequence). Trimming left V 5 bases short and J 3 bases short, with 10 bases between. The CDR3 consists of 14 residues.

The rearrangement uses TRBV7-9 and TRBJ2-5; 12 nucleotides align to TRBD1. Germline lookup yields CDR1 SEHNR and CDR2 FQNEAQ (reference sequence). With V trimmed by 5 bases and J by 0 bases, 13 bases remained unmatched. The CDR3 runs 19 residues. The CDR3 nucleotides read TGTGCCAGCAGCGCGGGACAGGGGGCTCTAGATTCGTACCAAGAGACCCAGTACTTC. It specifies CASSAGQGALDSYQETQYF. Filled out from reference TRBV7-9 and TRBJ2-5, the complete variable domain reads DTGVSQNPRHKITKRGQNVTFRCDPISEHNRLYWYRQTLGQGPEFLTYFQNEAQLEKSRLLSDRFSAERPKGSFSTLEIQRTEQGDSAMYLCASSAGQGALDSYQETQYFGPGTRLLVL.

The chain combines TRBV30 with TRBJ2-7, with a tentative D call TRBD2 (5 bases). Trimming removed 4 bases at V and 2 bases at J, with 12 bases between. Germline assignment: CDR1 GTSNPN and CDR2 SVGIG (reference sequence). The CDR3 is 13 amino acids. CDR3 amino acids: CAWTSDGAYEQYF. The CDR3 DNA is TGTGCCTGGACCTCCGACGGGGCCTACGAGCAGTACTTC.

This clone was detected only a few times. The J gene is TRBJ2-7, the V gene TRBV5-8; TRBD2 is a possible D gene (6 bases). CDR1 is SGHTS and CDR2 is YDEGEE in the germline V gene. The CDR3 loop spans 15 amino acids. V was cut by 0 bases and J by 3 bases, with 13 bases left in between. The CDR3 sequence: CASSLAGTRDYEQYF. The CDR3 DNA reads TGTGCCAGCAGCTTGGCCGGGACTCGCGACTACGAGCAGTACTTC.

This rearrangement joins TRBV7-3 to TRBJ2-2; D gene ambiguous. CDR3 length: 12 residues. V lost 1 base to trimming and J lost 6 bases, with 3 bases between them. In germline, CDR1 is SGHTA, CDR2 FQGTGA. CDR3 DNA: TGTGCCAGCAGCTTAAAACCCGGGGAGCTGTTTTTT. Translated, it gives CASSLKPGELFF.

The chain carries TRBV9 and TRBJ2-1; 12 bases align to TRBD2. CDR3 length: 19 residues. The junction had 7 bases not matched to a gene; V was cut back by 0 bases and J by 0 bases. Germline CDR1 reads SGDLS; CDR2 reads YYNGEE. CDR3 protein: CASSVASGGVFSSYNEQFF. CDR3 bases: TGTGCCAGCAGCGTAGCTAGCGGGGGGGTCTTCAGCTCCTACAATGAGCAGTTCTTC.

This chain connects TRBV9 to TRBJ2-5; D is unresolved. Trimming left V 3 bases short and J 1 base short, with 7 bases between. The CDR3 covers 13 residues. CDR1 SGDLS and CDR2 YYNGEE come from the germline V gene. The CDR3 region has the DNA TGTGCCAGCAGCGCATTCTTCCAAGAGACCCAGTACTTC. Protein product: CASSAFFQETQYF. Full variable domain (outside the CDR3, taken from reference TRBV9 and TRBJ2-5): DSGVTQTPKHLITATGQRVTLRCSPRSGDLSVYWYQQSLDQGLQFLIQYYNGEERAKGNILERFSAQQFPDLHSELNLSSLELGDSALYFCASSAFFQETQYFGPGTRLLVL.

This clone was counted a few times. The chain is built from TRBV28 and TRBJ1-1, with 8 bases aligning to TRBD1. Trimming took 2 bases from V and 11 from J; bases not matched to a gene: 16. From germline, CDR1 is MDHEN and CDR2 SYDVKM. This CDR3 contains 16 residues. DNA for the CDR3: TGTGCCAGCAGTTTACCTAGAAACGGACAGGGCGGACGGGCTTTCTTT. Translating it yields CASSLPRNGQGGRAFF.

V and J are TRBV19 and TRBJ1-5; D remains ambiguous. Trimming removed 1 base from V and 6 bases from J, with 4 bases in between. Germline-derived CDR1 and CDR2 are LNHDA and SQIVND (reference sequence). CDR3 length equals 12 residues. CDR3: CASSIGSQPQHF. The CDR3 coding sequence is TGTGCCAGTAGTATAGGCTCTCAGCCCCAGCATTTT.

The chain employs TRBV2 and TRBJ1-1; D is unresolved. V gave up 4 bases and J gave up 4 bases, with 1 base separating them. The CDR3 covers 10 residues. Germline V gene data show CDR1 as SNHLY and CDR2 as FYNNEI. CDR3 nucleotide sequence: TGTGCCAGCAGTGCCACTGAAGCTTTCTTT. Its translation: CASSATEAFF.